Following are 7 T cell receptor beta chains from one sample sequenced in a study of blood T cell repertoires in COVID-19. Some clones are missing from TCRdb's copy, which holds only in-frame ones; the method was immunoSEQ multiplex PCR. The sample has approximately 220,000 clones; 70% to 90% are singletons. The sequencing input was peripheral blood. Every receptor here comes from a woman of 80 years or more with acute or convalescent COVID-19.

Written as DNA, the CDR3 is TGTGCCTGGAGTGGGGGGCGTAAGTTTTCAGGAAACACCATATATTTT. Translated: CAWSGGRKFSGNTIYF. The rearrangement links TRBV30 to TRBJ1-3; possibly TRBD1 for D (6 bases). The length of the CDR3 is 16 residues. Germline V gene lookup returns CDR1 GTSNPN and CDR2 SVGIG (reference sequence). With 1 base removed from V and 4 bases from J, the gap between germline ends came to 17 bases.

J is TRBJ1-1 and V is TRBV27; 8 bases fit TRBD1. This CDR3 is built from 14 residues. The trim removed 5 bases at V and 9 bases at J, leaving 11 bases unmatched. Looked up from germline, CDR1 is MNHEY and CDR2 is SMNVEV (reference sequence). The CDR3 DNA reads as TGTGCCAGCAGTCCGGGACAGGAGGTATTAAAAGCTTTCTTT. Amino acid sequence: CASSPGQEVLKAFF.

This sequence joins TRBV2 and TRBJ2-3; the match to TRBD2 covers 12 bases. The V segment lost 4 bases and the J segment 2 bases; nucleotides outside the gene matches: 1. The CDR3 covers 15 residues. Germline CDR1 and CDR2: SNHLY and FYNNEI. The CDR3 sequence is CASSGLAGVTDTQYF. The CDR3 nucleotides are TGTGCCAGCAGTGGACTAGCGGGAGTCACAGATACGCAGTATTTT.

The chain has TRBV21-1 and TRBJ1-5; the table assigns TRBD1, which was not confirmed against the DNA. TRBV21-1 is recorded as a pseudogene. CDR3 length: 18 residues. The DNA of the CDR3 is TGTGCCAGCACCTCGGAAATCGACAGGGGCCCTTGCAATCAGCCCCAGCATTTT. Amino acids: CASTSEIDRGPCNQPQHF.

This chain joins TRBV7-2 and TRBJ2-3; 7 bases agree with TRBD1. Trimming took 1 base from V and 0 from J; bases not matched to a gene: 4. Germline V gene lookup returns CDR1 SGHTA and CDR2 FQGNSA. The length of the CDR3 is 16 residues. The CDR3 here is CASSLGGTASTDTQYF. The CDR3 region has the DNA TGTGCCAGCAGCTTAGGAGGGACAGCTAGCACAGATACGCAGTATTTT.

This sequence joins TRBV6-1 and TRBJ1-1; 7 nucleotides match TRBD1. The V gene end was trimmed by 10 bases and the J gene end by 6 bases; junction bases not matched to a gene: 5. Per the germline V gene, CDR1 is MNHNS and CDR2 is SASEGT. The CDR3 consists of 11 residues. The CDR3 protein is CAIRRGPEAFF. CDR3 coding DNA: TGTGCCATCCGAAGGGGGCCTGAAGCTTTCTTT.

This chain links TRBV5-1 with TRBJ1-5; tentatively, D is TRBD1 (5 bases). The CDR3 sequence is 15 residues long. Per the germline V gene, CDR1 is SGHRS and CDR2 is YFSETQ. V lost 0 bases and J 1 base, leaving 8 bases between the germline ends. The CDR3 sequence is CASSLESGSNQPQHF. CDR3 coding DNA: TGCGCCAGCAGCTTGGAATCAGGGAGCAATCAGCCCCAGCATTTT.